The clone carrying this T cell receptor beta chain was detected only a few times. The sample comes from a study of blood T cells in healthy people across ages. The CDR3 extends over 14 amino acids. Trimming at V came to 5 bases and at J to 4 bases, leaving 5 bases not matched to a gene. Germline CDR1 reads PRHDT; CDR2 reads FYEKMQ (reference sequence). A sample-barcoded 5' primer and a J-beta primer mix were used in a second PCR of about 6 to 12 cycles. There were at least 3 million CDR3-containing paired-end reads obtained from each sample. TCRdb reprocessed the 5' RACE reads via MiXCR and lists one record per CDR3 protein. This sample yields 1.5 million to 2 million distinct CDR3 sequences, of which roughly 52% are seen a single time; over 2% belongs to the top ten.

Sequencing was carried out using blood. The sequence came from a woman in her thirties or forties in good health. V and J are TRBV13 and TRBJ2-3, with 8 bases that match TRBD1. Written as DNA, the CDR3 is TGTGCCAGCAGCCCAAAGACAGGGGCAGATACGCAGTATTTT. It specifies CASSPKTGADTQYF.